Following are 23 T cell receptor beta chains from one sample sequenced in a study of CD8 T cells in ankylosing spondylitis. TCRdb re-derived calls from the 5' RACE reads in MiXCR, one entry per CDR3 protein. The sample records 37,000 or so distinct CDR3 sequences, about 15% being singletons. Sequenced input: blood. The source is a male donor with ankylosing spondylitis or in good health (not recorded which).

CDR3 amino acids: CASSLRTAQETQYF. In DNA, the CDR3 is TGTGCCAGCAGTTTAAGGACCGCTCAAGAGACCCAGTACTTC. The chain employs TRBV27 and TRBJ2-5; D remains ambiguous. The germline V gene has CDR1 MNHEY and CDR2 SMNVEV (reference sequence). The V and J ends lost 2 bases and 2 bases respectively, with 9 bases between them. The CDR3 length is 14 residues.

This clonotype was counted a few times. CDR3 sequence reads: CSVEARGSGNTEAFF. CDR3 coding DNA: TGCAGCGTTGAGGCTAGGGGCTCCGGGAACACTGAAGCTTTCTTT. The V and J genes are TRBV29-1 and TRBJ1-1, with D perhaps matching TRBD1 (5 bases). From germline, CDR1 is SQVTM and CDR2 ANQGSEA. The CDR3 totals 15 residues. Trimming cost V 3 bases and J 1 base, with 15 bases left between them.

This clonotype was seen only a few times. The rearrangement joins TRBV6-6 to TRBJ1-4; D is ambiguous. Per the germline V gene, CDR1 is MNHNY and CDR2 is SVGAGI (reference sequence). The V gene lost 2 bases and the J gene lost 5 bases, with 6 bases spanning the gap. The CDR3 runs to 13 residues. The CDR3: CASSYRENEKLFF. The CDR3 bases are TGTGCCAGCAGTTACCGGGAAAATGAAAAACTGTTTTTT.

The chain combines TRBV20-1 with TRBJ1-5; D is ambiguous. CDR1 is DFQATT, CDR2 SNEGSKA, per germline (reference sequence). V dropped 3 bases and J dropped 2 bases, with 8 bases sitting between them. The CDR3 length is 13 residues. The CDR3, as DNA: TGCAGTGCTAGGGAAATCGGCAATCAGCCCCAGCATTTT. This codes for CSAREIGNQPQHF.

This clonotype was counted a few times. This chain joins TRBV7-9 and TRBJ2-3, with 8 positions matching TRBD1. With V trimmed by 3 bases and J by 2 bases, 4 bases remained unmatched. The CDR3 has 15 amino acids. Germline V gene sequence: CDR1 SEHNR, CDR2 FQNEAQ (reference sequence). CDR3 region: CASSFYRGNTDTQYF. CDR3 coding DNA: TGTGCCAGCAGCTTTTACAGGGGGAACACAGATACGCAGTATTTT.

The rearrangement links TRBV7-9 to TRBJ2-2; TRBD2 is a possible D gene (5 bases). Germline assignment: CDR1 SEHNR and CDR2 FQNEAQ (reference sequence). The CDR3 has 14 residues. Between the trimmed V and J ends, which lost 7 bases and 4 bases, there was a span of 13 bases. CDR3: CASTGSLSTGELFF. CDR3 DNA sequence: TGTGCCAGCACGGGGTCGCTGTCCACCGGGGAGCTGTTTTTT.

The rearrangement joins TRBV20-1 to TRBJ1-4; 8 nucleotides line up with TRBD1. Per the germline V gene, CDR1 is DFQATT and CDR2 is SNEGSKA (reference sequence). The trim removed 5 bases at V and 3 bases at J, leaving 8 bases unmatched. This CDR3 has 15 amino acids. CDR3 region: CSASLRGRANEKLFF. The CDR3 DNA sequence: TGCAGTGCTTCCCTCAGGGGGCGTGCTAATGAAAAACTGTTTTTT.

This clonotype was observed a handful of times. The chain is built from TRBV10-3 and TRBJ2-2; 9 bases are shared with TRBD1. J lost 5 bases, V lost 11 bases, and 9 bases had no gene match. This CDR3 is built from 14 residues. The germline V gene has CDR1 ENHRY and CDR2 SYGVKD. CDR3 residues: CAARGTGTTGELFF. In nucleotides, the CDR3 is TGTGCCGCCCGGGGGACAGGGACGACCGGGGAGCTGTTTTTT.

This clonotype showed up just a few times. The gene calls are TRBV28 and TRBJ2-1; the match to TRBD2 covers 12 bases. J lost 9 bases, V lost 10 bases, and 10 bases had no gene match. CDR3 size: 14 residues. Germline lookup yields CDR1 MDHEN and CDR2 SYDVKM. CDR3 nucleotide sequence: TGTGCCATTAAAACTAGCGGGAGGTTTTTTGAGCAGTTCTTC. Encoded protein: CAIKTSGRFFEQFF.

The chain combines TRBV9 with TRBJ2-1; 8 nucleotides agree with TRBD2. After removal of 7 bases from V and 6 bases from J, the junction contained 12 bases not matched to a gene. The length of the CDR3 is 15 residues. The germline V gene has CDR1 SGDLS and CDR2 YYNGEE. CDR3 nucleotides: TGTGCCAGCGCGAGAACTAGCGGTTTTTCCAATGAGCAGTTCTTC. Translated: CASARTSGFSNEQFF.

This chain joins TRBV12-3 or TRBV12-4 and TRBJ2-2; maybe TRBD2 (6 bases). CDR3 size: 13 residues. Trimming pared 1 base from V and 7 bases from J, leaving 7 bases between. DNA for the CDR3: TGTGCCAGCAGTTTAGGGAGGGACGGGGAGCTGTTTTTT. Amino acids: CASSLGRDGELFF.

There are a few counts of this clonotype. The chain carries TRBV19 and TRBJ1-5; TRBD1 matches at 10 bases. Germline CDR1 LNHDA, CDR2 SQIVND (reference sequence). V gave up 5 bases and J gave up 4 bases; unmatched junction bases: 5. CDR3 length equals 15 residues. The CDR3 coding sequence is TGTGCCAGTAGTGGTCGGACAGGGGGGAATCAGCCCCAGCATTTT. Translation gives CASSGRTGGNQPQHF.

V usage is TRBV7-9 and J usage is TRBJ1-4, with D unclear. This CDR3 comprises 16 residues. Germline lookup yields CDR1 SEHNR and CDR2 FQNEAQ (reference sequence). V was trimmed by 2 bases and J by 0 bases, leaving 10 bases between them. The CDR3 loop is CASSLTWNATNEKLFF. As DNA, the CDR3 is TGTGCCAGCAGCTTAACATGGAATGCAACTAATGAAAAACTGTTTTTT.

The chain joins TRBV5-1 to TRBJ2-7; 11 bases agree with TRBD2. This CDR3 is built from 17 residues. Germline loops: CDR1 SGHRS, CDR2 YFSETQ. V lost 2 bases to trimming and J lost 3 bases; unmatched junction nucleotides: 10. The CDR3 DNA sequence: TGCGCCAGCAGCTTTAGGCGGTCTAGCGGGGGGTACTACGAGCAGTACTTC. Translating gives CASSFRRSSGGYYEQYF.

The table lists this clonotype with a few counts. This rearrangement joins TRBV11-2 to TRBJ2-3, with D perhaps TRBD1 (6 bases). Trimming pared 8 bases from V and 7 bases from J, leaving 13 bases between. The CDR3 has 12 residues. Germline CDR1 and CDR2: SGHAT and FQNNGV. The CDR3 region has the DNA TGTGCCAGCGGTGGGGGCGGTTATACGCAGTATTTT. It codes for CASGGGGYTQYF.

This clonotype was counted a few times. This chain links TRBV7-2 with TRBJ2-1; 12 bases map to TRBD1. The germline V gene encodes CDR1 SGHTA and CDR2 FQGNSA. V was clipped by 4 bases and J by 8 bases; unmatched bases: 3. This CDR3 spans 14 amino acids. The CDR3 bases are TGTGCCAGCAGCTGGGACAGGGGGCATGATGAGCAGTTCTTC. As protein: CASSWDRGHDEQFF.

There are a few counts of this clonotype. This chain joins TRBV4-2 and TRBJ2-2; the D is unclear. Per germline, CDR1 LGHNA and CDR2 YNFKEQ. The CDR3 is 14 residues long. V was trimmed by 0 bases and J by 6 bases, leaving 8 bases between them. The CDR3 bases are TGTGCCAGCAGCCAAGATTTGTCACCCGGGGAGCTGTTTTTT. It is translated as CASSQDLSPGELFF.

This clonotype showed up just a few times. The V call is TRBV9, the J call TRBJ2-2, with D tentatively TRBD1 (5 bases). Germline CDR1 is SGDLS and CDR2 is YYNGEE. CDR3 length: 14 amino acids. Trimming removed 0 bases at V and 7 bases at J, with 10 bases between. CDR3 sequence: CASSVDGQIGELFF. The DNA for the CDR3 is TGTGCCAGCAGCGTAGATGGACAAATCGGGGAGCTGTTTTTT.

This clonotype was counted a few times. The V call is TRBV29-1, the J call TRBJ2-3; D might be TRBD1 (5 bases). This CDR3 contains 14 residues. V lost 3 bases and J 6 bases, leaving 16 bases between the germline ends. CDR1 is SQVTM, CDR2 ANQGSEA, per germline. DNA of the CDR3: TGCAGCGTTGAGTTTTTGGGGCCCCTGGATACGCAGTATTTT. Protein sequence: CSVEFLGPLDTQYF.

This clonotype was recorded a few times. The genes are TRBV6-1 and TRBJ1-1; D is unresolved. Germline assignment: CDR1 MNHNS and CDR2 SASEGT. CDR3 length: 15 amino acids. The germline V and J ends were trimmed by 3 bases and 4 bases, with 15 bases remaining between them. For the CDR3, the DNA is TGTGCCAGCAGTGACATCGGGAGGTCGAGCACTGAAGCTTTCTTT. Protein sequence: CASSDIGRSSTEAFF.

The V and J genes are TRBV10-3 and TRBJ1-2; D remains ambiguous. Germline CDR1 reads ENHRY; CDR2 reads SYGVKD. The CDR3 has 13 amino acids. Trimming removed 0 bases from V and 3 bases from J, with 5 bases in between. Here the CDR3 reads CAISESAHYGYTF. CDR3 nucleotide sequence: TGTGCCATCAGTGAGTCGGCACACTATGGCTACACCTTC.

This clonotype was counted only a few times. The chain recombines TRBV28 with TRBJ2-4; TRBD1 or TRBD2 may be the D gene (5 bases each). V dropped 3 bases and J dropped 11 bases, with 17 bases sitting between them. The CDR3 has 14 amino acids. The germline CDR1 and CDR2 sequences are MDHEN and SYDVKM. In DNA form, the CDR3 reads TGTGCCAGCAGTTTGAATCCCTCCCGGGACGTTCAGTACTTC. Protein sequence: CASSLNPSRDVQYF.

This clonotype was observed a few times. J is TRBJ2-2 and V is TRBV28; D is undetermined. From germline, CDR1 is MDHEN and CDR2 SYDVKM. CDR3 length: 14 amino acids. The V gene lost 3 bases and the J gene lost 3 bases, with 8 bases spanning the gap. In DNA, the CDR3 is TGTGCCAGCAGTTTTAGACGGGACACCGGGGAGCTGTTTTTT. This encodes CASSFRRDTGELFF. Using reference TRBV28 and TRBJ2-2 for the parts outside the CDR3, the full variable domain is DVKVTQSSRYLVKRTGEKVFLECVQDMDHENMFWYRQDPGLGLRLIYFSYDVKMKEKGDIPEGYSVSREKKERFSLILESASTNQTSMYLCASSFRRDTGELFFGEGSRLTVL.